This paragraph reports one T cell receptor (beta chain). The antigen remains undetermined. The data were taken from a study of CD8 T cells in Susac syndrome. Study-wide findings and caveats: The Susac syndrome CD4+ T cell repertoires displayed no clonal expansion. The study admitted that it had a relatively small number of individuals in its TCR sequencing and HLA analysis.

This CDR3 has 15 residues. Germline assignment: CDR1 LNHNV and CDR2 YYDKDF (reference sequence). V was pared by 0 bases and J by 4 bases, with 10 bases between. An amount of RNA that ranged from roughly 0.5 to 1 ug was reverse transcribed with random hexamers. Amplification of TCR beta CDR3 used immunoSEQ multiplex PCR across 54 Vbeta and 13 Jbeta. TCRdb called the immunoSEQ multiplex PCR reads again in MiXCR, with one record for every CDR3 protein. The sample has around 230,000 distinct CDR3 sequences, less than 96% seen once. V usage is TRBV15 and J usage is TRBJ2-1, with TRBD2 as a possible D gene (6 bases). This clonotype was sampled from a human donor with Susac syndrome. Sequenced material: CD4+ T cells from PBMCs. CDR3 in amino acids: CATSRETGLYNEQFF. The CDR3 coding sequence is TGTGCCACCAGCAGAGAAACAGGACTATACAATGAGCAGTTCTTC. The entire variable domain, with the rest obtained from reference TRBV15 and TRBJ2-1, is as follows: DAMVIQNPRYQVTQFGKPVTLSCSQTLNHNVMYWYQQKSSQAPKLLFHYYDKDFNNEADTPDNFQSRRPNTSFCFLDIRSPGLGDTAMYLCATSRETGLYNEQFFGPGTRLTVL.